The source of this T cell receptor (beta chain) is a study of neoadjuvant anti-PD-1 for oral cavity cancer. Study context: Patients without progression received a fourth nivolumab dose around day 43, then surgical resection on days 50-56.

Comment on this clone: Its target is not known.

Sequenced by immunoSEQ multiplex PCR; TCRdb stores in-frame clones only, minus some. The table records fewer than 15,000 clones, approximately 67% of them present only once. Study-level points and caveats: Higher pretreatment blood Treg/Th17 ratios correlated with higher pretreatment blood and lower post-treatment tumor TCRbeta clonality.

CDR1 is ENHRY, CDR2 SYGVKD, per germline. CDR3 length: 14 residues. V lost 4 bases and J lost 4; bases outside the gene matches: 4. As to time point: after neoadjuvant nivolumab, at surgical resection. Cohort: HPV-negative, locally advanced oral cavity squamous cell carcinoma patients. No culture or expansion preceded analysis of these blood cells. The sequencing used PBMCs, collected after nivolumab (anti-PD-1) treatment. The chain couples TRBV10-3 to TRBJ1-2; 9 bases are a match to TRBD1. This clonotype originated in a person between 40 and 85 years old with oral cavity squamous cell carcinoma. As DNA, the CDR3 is TGTGCCATCAGTGCCGGGACAGGGATCTATGGCTACACCTTC. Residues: CAISAGTGIYGYTF.